This TCR beta chain was captured in a study of control samples from healthy donors and cancer patients. The length of the CDR3 is 14 residues. Trimming removed 5 bases from V and 4 bases from J, with 14 bases in between. Germline CDR1 and CDR2: MDHEN and SYDVKM. Profiled with immunoSEQ multiplex PCR; TCRdb holds only in-frame clones, not every one. Among under 90,000 clones listed, around 92% were seen once. What was sequenced was blood. V usage is TRBV28 and J usage is TRBJ1-2, with D unresolved. The receptor's source is a woman aged 60-75 years in good health. The CDR3 here is CASSPTRSAYGYTF. The CDR3 region has the DNA TGTGCCAGCAGTCCGACCCGCTCTGCCTATGGCTACACCTTC.